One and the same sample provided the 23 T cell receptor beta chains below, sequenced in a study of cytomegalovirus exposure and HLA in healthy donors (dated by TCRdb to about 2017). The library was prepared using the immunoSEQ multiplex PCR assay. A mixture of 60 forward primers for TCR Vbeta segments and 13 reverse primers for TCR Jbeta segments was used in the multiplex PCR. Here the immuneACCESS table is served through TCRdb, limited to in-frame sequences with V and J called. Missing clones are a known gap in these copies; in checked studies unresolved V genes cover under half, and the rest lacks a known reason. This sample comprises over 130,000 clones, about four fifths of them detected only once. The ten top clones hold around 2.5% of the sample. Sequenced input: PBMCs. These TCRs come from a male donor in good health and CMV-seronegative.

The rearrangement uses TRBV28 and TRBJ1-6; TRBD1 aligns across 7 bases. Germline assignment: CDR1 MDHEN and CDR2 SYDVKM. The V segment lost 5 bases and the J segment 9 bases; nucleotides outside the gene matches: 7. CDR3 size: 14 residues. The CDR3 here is CASSLLQGPSPLHF. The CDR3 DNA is TGTGCCAGCAGTCTACTACAGGGGCCTTCACCCCTCCACTTT.

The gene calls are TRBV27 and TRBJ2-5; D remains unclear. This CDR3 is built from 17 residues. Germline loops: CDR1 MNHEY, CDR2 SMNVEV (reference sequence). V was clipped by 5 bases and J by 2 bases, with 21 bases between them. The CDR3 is CASSLQRPKVGQETQYF. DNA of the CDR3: TGTGCCAGCAGTCTGCAACGACCCAAGGTCGGGCAAGAGACCCAGTACTTC.

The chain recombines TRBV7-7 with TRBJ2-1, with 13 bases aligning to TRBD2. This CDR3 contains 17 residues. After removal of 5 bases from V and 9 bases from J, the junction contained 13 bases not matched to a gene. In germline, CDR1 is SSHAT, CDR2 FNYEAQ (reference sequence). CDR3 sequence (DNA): TGTGCCAGCAGCCCCGGACTAGCGGGGGCCCCTTTCGGTGAGCAGTTCTTC. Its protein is CASSPGLAGAPFGEQFF.

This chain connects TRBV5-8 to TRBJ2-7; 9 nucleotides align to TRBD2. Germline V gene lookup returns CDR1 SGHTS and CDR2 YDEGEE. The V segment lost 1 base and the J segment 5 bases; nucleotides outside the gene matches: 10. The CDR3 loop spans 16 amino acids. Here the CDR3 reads CASSLWIAGVSHEQYF. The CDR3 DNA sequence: TGTGCCAGCAGCTTGTGGATAGCGGGAGTTTCCCACGAGCAGTACTTC.

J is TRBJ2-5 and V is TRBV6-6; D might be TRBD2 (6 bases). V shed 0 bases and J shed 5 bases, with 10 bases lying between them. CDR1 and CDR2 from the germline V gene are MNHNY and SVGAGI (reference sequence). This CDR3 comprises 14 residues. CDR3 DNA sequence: TGTGCCAGCAGTTACTCGACCCTAGCGGAGACCCAGTACTTC. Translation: CASSYSTLAETQYF.

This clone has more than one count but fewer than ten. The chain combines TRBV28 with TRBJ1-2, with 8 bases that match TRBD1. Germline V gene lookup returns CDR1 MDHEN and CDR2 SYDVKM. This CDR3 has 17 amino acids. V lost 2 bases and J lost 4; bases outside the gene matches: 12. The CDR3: CASSLIAASTGGYGYTF. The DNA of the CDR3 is TGTGCCAGCAGTTTAATCGCGGCCTCCACAGGGGGCTATGGCTACACCTTC.

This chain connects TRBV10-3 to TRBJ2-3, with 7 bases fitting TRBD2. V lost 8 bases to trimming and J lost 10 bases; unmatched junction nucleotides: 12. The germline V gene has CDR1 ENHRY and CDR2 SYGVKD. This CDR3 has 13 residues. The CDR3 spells CAISPGDYAAQYF. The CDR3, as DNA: TGTGCCATCTCCCCCGGGGACTACGCGGCGCAGTATTTT.

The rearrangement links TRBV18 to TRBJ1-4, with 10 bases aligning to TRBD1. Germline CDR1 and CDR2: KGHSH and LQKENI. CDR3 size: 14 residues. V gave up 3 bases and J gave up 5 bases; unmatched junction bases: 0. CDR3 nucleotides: TGTGCCAGCTCACCGGGACAGGGGAATGAAAAACTGTTTTTT. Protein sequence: CASSPGQGNEKLFF.

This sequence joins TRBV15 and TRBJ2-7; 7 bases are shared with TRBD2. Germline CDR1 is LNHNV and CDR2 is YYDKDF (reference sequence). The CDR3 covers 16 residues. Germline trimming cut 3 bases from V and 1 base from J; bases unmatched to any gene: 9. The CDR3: CATSRIGREKSYEQYF. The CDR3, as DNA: TGTGCCACCAGCAGGATCGGGCGGGAGAAATCCTACGAGCAGTACTTC.

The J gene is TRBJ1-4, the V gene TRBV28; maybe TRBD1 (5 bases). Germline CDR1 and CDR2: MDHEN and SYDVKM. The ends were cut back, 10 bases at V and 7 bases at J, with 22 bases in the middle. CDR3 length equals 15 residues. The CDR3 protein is CATESPQGRVEKLFF. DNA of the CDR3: TGTGCCACCGAGTCCCCCCAGGGTAGGGTTGAAAAACTGTTTTTT.

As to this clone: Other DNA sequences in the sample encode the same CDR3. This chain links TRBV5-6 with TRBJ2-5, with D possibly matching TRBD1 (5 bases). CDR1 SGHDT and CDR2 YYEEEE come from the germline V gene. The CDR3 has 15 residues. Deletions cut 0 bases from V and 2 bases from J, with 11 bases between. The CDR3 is CASSLGRAGQETQYF. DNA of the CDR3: TGTGCCAGCAGCTTGGGCAGGGCAGGACAAGAGACCCAGTACTTC.

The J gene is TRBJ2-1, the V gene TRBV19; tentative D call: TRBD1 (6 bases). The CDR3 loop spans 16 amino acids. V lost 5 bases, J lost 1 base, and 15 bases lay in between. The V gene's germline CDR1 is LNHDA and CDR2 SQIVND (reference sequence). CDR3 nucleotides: TGTGCCAGTAGTCCCTACCGCAGGGGTTCCTACAATGAGCAGTTCTTC. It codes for CASSPYRRGSYNEQFF.

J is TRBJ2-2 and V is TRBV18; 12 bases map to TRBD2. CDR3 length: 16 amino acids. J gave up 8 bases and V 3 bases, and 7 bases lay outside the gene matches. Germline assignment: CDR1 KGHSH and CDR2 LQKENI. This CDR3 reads CASSPGLAGRDGELFF. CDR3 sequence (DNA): TGTGCCAGCTCACCCGGACTAGCGGGACGGGATGGGGAGCTGTTTTTT.

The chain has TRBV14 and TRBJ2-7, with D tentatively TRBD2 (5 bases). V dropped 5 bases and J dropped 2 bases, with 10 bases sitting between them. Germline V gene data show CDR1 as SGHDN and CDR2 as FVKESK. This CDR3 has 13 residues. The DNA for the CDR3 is TGTGCCAGCAGCGGGAGAGGGCCCTACGAGCAGTACTTC. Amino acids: CASSGRGPYEQYF.

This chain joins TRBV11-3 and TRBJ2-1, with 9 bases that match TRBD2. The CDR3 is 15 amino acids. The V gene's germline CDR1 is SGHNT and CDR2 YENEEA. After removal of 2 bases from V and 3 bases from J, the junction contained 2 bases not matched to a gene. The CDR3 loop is CASSLSSGDYNEQFF. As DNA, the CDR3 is TGTGCCAGCAGCTTATCTAGCGGGGACTACAATGAGCAGTTCTTC.

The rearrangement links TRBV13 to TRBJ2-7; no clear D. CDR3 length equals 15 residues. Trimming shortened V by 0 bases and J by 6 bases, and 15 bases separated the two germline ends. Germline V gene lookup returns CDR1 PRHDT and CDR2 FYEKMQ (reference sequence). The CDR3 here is CASSLGMGTTAEQYF. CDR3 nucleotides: TGTGCCAGCAGCTTAGGCATGGGTACTACGGCCGAGCAGTACTTC.

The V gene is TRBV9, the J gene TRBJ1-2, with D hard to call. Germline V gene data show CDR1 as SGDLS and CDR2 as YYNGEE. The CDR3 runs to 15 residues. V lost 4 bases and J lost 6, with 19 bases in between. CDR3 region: CASSPSGGGPDGYTF. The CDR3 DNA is TGTGCCAGCAGCCCCTCAGGCGGAGGGCCCGATGGCTACACCTTC.

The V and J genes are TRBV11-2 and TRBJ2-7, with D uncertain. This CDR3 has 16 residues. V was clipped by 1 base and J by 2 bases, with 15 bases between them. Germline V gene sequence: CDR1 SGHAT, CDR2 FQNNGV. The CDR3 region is CASSLGGLAQAYEQYF. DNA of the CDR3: TGTGCCAGCAGCTTAGGTGGCCTCGCCCAAGCCTACGAGCAGTACTTC.

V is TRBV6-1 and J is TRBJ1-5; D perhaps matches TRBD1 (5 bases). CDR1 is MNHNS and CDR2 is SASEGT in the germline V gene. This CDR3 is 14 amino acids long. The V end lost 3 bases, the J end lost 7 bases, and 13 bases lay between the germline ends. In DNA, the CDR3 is TGTGCCAGCAGTGACGGGGGGTTAGCACAGCCCCAGCATTTT. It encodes CASSDGGLAQPQHF.

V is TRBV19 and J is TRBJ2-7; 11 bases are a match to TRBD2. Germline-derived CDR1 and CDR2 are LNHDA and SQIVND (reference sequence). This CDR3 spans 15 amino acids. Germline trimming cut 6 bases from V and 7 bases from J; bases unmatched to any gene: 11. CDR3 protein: CASRTGTSGLGEQYF. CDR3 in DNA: TGTGCCAGTAGGACCGGGACTAGCGGACTAGGAGAGCAGTACTTC.

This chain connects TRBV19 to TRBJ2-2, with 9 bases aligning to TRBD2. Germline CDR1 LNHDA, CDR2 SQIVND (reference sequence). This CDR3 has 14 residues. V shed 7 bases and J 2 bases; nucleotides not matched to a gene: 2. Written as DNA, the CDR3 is TGTGCCAGTATTAGCGGGAGAAACACCGGGGAGCTGTTTTTT. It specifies CASISGRNTGELFF.

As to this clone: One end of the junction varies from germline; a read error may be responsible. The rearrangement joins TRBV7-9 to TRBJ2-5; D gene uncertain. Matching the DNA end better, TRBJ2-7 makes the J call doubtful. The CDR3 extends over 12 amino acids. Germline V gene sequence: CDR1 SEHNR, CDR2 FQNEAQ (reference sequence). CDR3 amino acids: CASSLGGDEQYF. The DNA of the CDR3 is TGTGCCAGCAGTTTAGGCGGCGACGAGCAGTACTTC.

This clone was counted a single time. The CDR3 nucleotides are TGTGCCAGCAGCTTAGTAGCGGGGGGCTCCTCCTACAATGAGCAGTTCTTC. Protein product: CASSLVAGGSSYNEQFF. The V gene is TRBV7-2, the J gene TRBJ2-1; 10 nucleotides line up with TRBD2. V was clipped by 1 base and J by 0 bases; unmatched bases: 3. The CDR3 is 17 amino acids. Germline CDR1 reads SGHTA; CDR2 reads FQGNSA.